This T cell receptor beta chain appears in the sequencing data of a study of cytomegalovirus exposure and HLA in healthy donors. The PCR had 60 Vbeta and 13 Jbeta primers. The table came from immunoSEQ multiplex PCR; TCRdb's copy has only in-frame clones and leaves some out. The profile covers some 200,000 clones, with 65% to 85% appearing a single time and around 3.9% taken by the ten largest. Findings of the study overall: Most TCR beta V segments were productive about 87% or about 30% of the time in an earlier analysis. Clonal expansion was found to be greater in HLA-associated TCR beta chains than in equally common others in a later analysis.

The V end was cut by 1 base, the J end by 4 bases, with 8 bases between. This CDR3 region has 14 residues. Germline CDR1 and CDR2: SGHTA and FQGNSA. This clone was seen a handful of times. Its antigen is still unknown. Sequencing was performed on PBMCs. This clonotype was obtained from a man aged 50-60 years in good health and CMV-seronegative. The rearrangement links TRBV7-2 to TRBJ1-5, with D hard to call. The CDR3 here is CASSLEISNQPQHF. The DNA for the CDR3 is TGTGCCAGCAGCTTAGAAATCAGTAATCAGCCCCAGCATTTT.